This TCR beta chain was captured in a study of T cells in Graves' hyperthyroidism and ophthalmopathy. Findings of the study overall: Blood also held most thyroid clonotypes expanded beyond 0.001.

TCR beta CDR3 regions were amplified from RNA transcripts. First-round RT-PCR of the TCR CDR3 relied on the HTBI primer set. MiXCR was run by TCRdb on the multiplex PCR reads, yielding one entry per CDR3 protein. The sample holds over 700,000 distinct CDR3 sequences; 18% are singletons and the top ten take around 17%. The CDR3 sequence is 15 residues long. Germline V gene lookup returns CDR1 SGHTA and CDR2 FQGNSA. V was shortened by 5 bases and J by 2 bases, with 14 bases between the two germline ends. This clonotype was detected many times. Its antigen is still unknown. The V call is TRBV7-2, the J call TRBJ2-3, with a tentative D call TRBD1 (6 bases). Sequenced: blood. This clonotype was obtained from a woman in her fifties or sixties with Graves' hyperthyroidism that later progressed to Graves' ophthalmopathy. The CDR3 DNA follows: TGTGCCAGCAGCCCCACCGGACAGCCCACAGATACGCAGTATTTT. It translates to CASSPTGQPTDTQYF.